A single sample is the source of the 10 T cell receptor beta chains below, sequenced in a study of blood T cell repertoires in COVID-19. Produced via immunoSEQ multiplex PCR; TCRdb's table is partial and in-frame only. The table has over 30,000 clones, roughly three quarters seen once; the top ten hold roughly 16%. Sequencing was carried out using peripheral blood. The receptor set was obtained from a human donor in a cohort sampled during active COVID-19.

V gene TRBV12-3 or TRBV12-4 combines with J gene TRBJ1-4; TRBD1 is a possible D gene (6 bases). The V gene lost 6 bases and the J gene lost 15 bases, with 14 bases spanning the gap. The CDR3 covers 11 residues. This CDR3 reads CASSPGTFLFF. CDR3 coding DNA: TGTGCCAGCAGCCCCGGGACATTTTTGTTTTTT.

The rearrangement joins TRBV2 to TRBJ2-3; D is undetermined. The CDR3 length is 14 residues. CDR1 and CDR2 from the germline V gene are SNHLY and FYNNEI. V lost 4 bases and J lost 0, with 8 bases in between. The CDR3 DNA follows: TGTGCCAGCAGTGTGCTAGACAGCACAGATACGCAGTATTTT. It encodes CASSVLDSTDTQYF.

The chain links TRBV2 to TRBJ2-3, with 7 bases aligning to TRBD1. Germline V lookup: CDR1 SNHLY, CDR2 FYNNEI. The junction had 11 bases not matched to a gene; V was cut back by 6 bases and J by 2 bases. This CDR3 is built from 16 residues. This CDR3 reads CASRGPGQRLTDTQYF. In nucleotides, the CDR3 is TGTGCCAGCAGAGGCCCGGGACAGAGACTCACAGATACGCAGTATTTT.

The chain carries TRBV11-2 and TRBJ2-3; 11 bases line up with TRBD2. Germline lookup yields CDR1 SGHAT and CDR2 FQNNGV. After removal of 3 bases from V and 2 bases from J, the junction contained 7 bases not matched to a gene. The CDR3 sequence is 17 residues long. CDR3 sequence: CASSFRVAGGVTDTQYF. CDR3 nucleotides: TGTGCCAGCAGCTTTAGAGTAGCGGGAGGGGTCACAGATACGCAGTATTTT.

This chain links TRBV7-2 with TRBJ2-5, with a weak D call TRBD2 (6 bases). Germline CDR1 SGHTA, CDR2 FQGNSA. The length of the CDR3 is 15 residues. The V and J ends lost 1 base and 4 bases respectively, with 13 bases between them. For the CDR3, the DNA is TGTGCCAGCAGCTTAGGCGGCGGGGCGGGAGAGACCCAGTACTTC. Its protein product is CASSLGGGAGETQYF.

The rearrangement joins TRBV11-2 to TRBJ1-4; TRBD1 is a possible D gene (5 bases). The CDR3 totals 14 residues. With 5 bases removed from V and 4 bases from J, the gap between germline ends came to 11 bases. Germline-derived CDR1 and CDR2 are SGHAT and FQNNGV. In nucleotides, the CDR3 is TGTGCCAGCAGCCCGGACACATATAATGAAAAACTGTTTTTT. Translating gives CASSPDTYNEKLFF.

V and J are TRBV2 and TRBJ2-7; maybe TRBD1 (6 bases). CDR3 length: 14 amino acids. Deletions cut 8 bases from V and 3 bases from J, with 17 bases between. Germline V gene data show CDR1 as SNHLY and CDR2 as FYNNEI. CDR3 in amino acids: CASELLGGDYEQYF. The CDR3 DNA sequence: TGTGCCAGCGAACTATTAGGGGGTGACTACGAGCAGTACTTC.

The genes are TRBV7-2 and TRBJ2-1; 7 bases are shared with TRBD2. V gave up 5 bases and J gave up 7 bases; unmatched junction bases: 8. In germline, CDR1 is SGHTA, CDR2 FQGNSA. This CDR3 is 14 amino acids long. The CDR3 DNA is TGTGCCAGCAGCGGAGGGAGGGCACGGAATGAGCAGTTCTTC. Amino acid sequence: CASSGGRARNEQFF.

In its sample, this clone was seen a few times. The chain recombines TRBV13 with TRBJ1-1; 7 nucleotides match TRBD1. Germline values: CDR1 PRHDT, CDR2 FYEKMQ (reference sequence). The V gene end was trimmed by 2 bases and the J gene end by 2 bases; junction bases not matched to a gene: 5. The CDR3 extends over 15 amino acids. This chain's CDR3 is CASSLYRGFNTEAFF. In nucleotides, the CDR3 is TGTGCCAGCAGCTTATACAGGGGTTTTAACACTGAAGCTTTCTTT.

V is TRBV4-2 and J is TRBJ2-5, with TRBD2 identical over 11 bases. The V and J ends lost 1 base and 0 bases, in that order; junction bases with no gene match: 1. The CDR3 is 16 amino acids. From germline, CDR1 is LGHNA and CDR2 YNFKEQ. CDR3 nucleotides: TGTGCCAGCAGCCAAGCTAGCGGGGGGTACCAAGAGACCCAGTACTTC. The encoded protein is CASSQASGGYQETQYF.